These T cell receptor beta chains were read from a single sample in a study of T cell responses to AZD1222 COVID-19 vaccine. Method: immunoSEQ multiplex PCR; TCRdb's copy keeps in-frame clones and lacks some. The sample records 130,000 or so clones, approximately 90% being singletons. Sequenced here: peripheral blood, sampled on day 0 of AZD1222 vaccination. These TCRs come from an adult in good health. CDR3s include the opening cysteine and the closing phenylalanine or tryptophan. Each record gives: clone size, D gene, V gene, J gene, CDR3 DNA, CDR3 protein. A D gene is named only where the DNA matches it firmly. Some rows mark clone size as missing; the rest say once, few, many or name a class of expanded clone.

abundance: NA
d_gene: NA
v_gene: TRBV25-1
j_gene: TRBJ1-1
CDR3nt: TGTGCCAGCAGTGATCAACCGGGACGGATGAACACTGAAGCTTTCTTT
CDR3aa: CASSDQPGRMNTEAFF

abundance: NA
d_gene: NA
v_gene: TRBV6-1
j_gene: TRBJ1-3
CDR3nt: TGTGCCAGCAGTGAAGCCGGGGGGTCAGGAAACACCATATATTTT
CDR3aa: CASSEAGGSGNTIYF

abundance: NA
d_gene: NA
v_gene: TRBV11-1
j_gene: TRBJ1-3
CDR3nt: TGTGCCAGCAGCTTACAGGTTCACTCTGGAAACACCATATATTTT
CDR3aa: CASSLQVHSGNTIYF

abundance: NA
d_gene: TRBD1
v_gene: TRBV11-3
j_gene: TRBJ1-5
CDR3nt: TGTGCCAGCAGCGGGACAGGGGATCAGCCCCAGCATTTT
CDR3aa: CASSGTGDQPQHF

abundance: NA
d_gene: NA
v_gene: TRBV19
j_gene: TRBJ1-1
CDR3nt: TGTGCCAGTAGCGCAGTTGTGAACACTGAAGCTTTCTTT
CDR3aa: CASSAVVNTEAFF

abundance: NA
d_gene: NA
v_gene: TRBV19
j_gene: TRBJ1-5
CDR3nt: TGTGCCAGTAGTATAGGGTGGGATCAGCCCCAGCATTTT
CDR3aa: CASSIGWDQPQHF

abundance: NA
d_gene: NA
v_gene: TRBV29-1
j_gene: TRBJ1-2
CDR3nt: TGCAGCGCCGTACGGGGGAACTATGGCTACACCTTC
CDR3aa: CSAVRGNYGYTF

abundance: NA
d_gene: NA
v_gene: TRBV19
j_gene: TRBJ2-1
CDR3nt: TGTGCCAGCAAACTCGGAGGGCTCTCCTACAATGAGCAGTTCTTC
CDR3aa: CASKLGGLSYNEQFF

abundance: NA
d_gene: TRBD2
v_gene: TRBV6-5
j_gene: TRBJ2-1
CDR3nt: TGTGCCAGCAGCCCCAGCGGGAGGGCCCTCGGAGAGCAGTTCTTC
CDR3aa: CASSPSGRALGEQFF

abundance: NA
d_gene: NA
v_gene: TRBV19
j_gene: TRBJ1-1
CDR3nt: TGTGCCAGTAGTATATTACCTATGAACACTGAAGCTTTCTTT
CDR3aa: CASSILPMNTEAFF

abundance: NA
d_gene: NA
v_gene: TRBV30
j_gene: TRBJ1-1
CDR3nt: TGTGCCTGGAGTCTGGGTCCCATGTGGGCTTTCTTT
CDR3aa: CAWSLGPMWAFF

abundance: NA
d_gene: NA
v_gene: TRBV7-9
j_gene: TRBJ1-4
CDR3nt: TGTGCCAGCAGCCCCCCGGGGGCAGGCGCAACTAATGAAAAACTGTTTTTT
CDR3aa: CASSPPGAGATNEKLFF

abundance: once
d_gene: NA
v_gene: TRBV11-3
j_gene: TRBJ1-6
CDR3nt: TGTGCCAGCAGCCTTGAGTGGGGGGCAGTTTCACCCCTCCACTTT
CDR3aa: CASSLEWGAVSPLHF

abundance: NA
d_gene: NA
v_gene: TRBV5-6
j_gene: TRBJ1-1
CDR3nt: TGTGCCAGCAGCTCCGGGAGTAGGGCTTTCTTT
CDR3aa: CASSSGSRAFF

abundance: NA
d_gene: NA
v_gene: TRBV2
j_gene: TRBJ1-1
CDR3nt: TGTGCCAGCAGTTCAGACATGAACACTGAAGCTTTCTTT
CDR3aa: CASSSDMNTEAFF

abundance: NA
d_gene: NA
v_gene: TRBV10-3
j_gene: TRBJ2-3
CDR3nt: TGTGCCATCAGTGTCGGGCTTCTAGTAAGCACAGATACGCAGTATTTT
CDR3aa: CAISVGLLVSTDTQYF

abundance: NA
d_gene: NA
v_gene: TRBV5-4
j_gene: TRBJ2-5
CDR3nt: TGTGCCAGCAGCTTGAGACAGCCTGCGGAGACCCAGTACTTC
CDR3aa: CASSLRQPAETQYF

abundance: NA
d_gene: NA
v_gene: TRBV28
j_gene: TRBJ1-6
CDR3nt: TGTGCCAGCAGTTTGTCCCCAAGGAATTCACCCCTCCACTTT
CDR3aa: CASSLSPRNSPLHF

abundance: NA
d_gene: NA
v_gene: TRBV30
j_gene: TRBJ1-5
CDR3nt: TGTGCCTGGAGTGTATCTCTGGGCTGGGATCAGCCCCAGCATTTT
CDR3aa: CAWSVSLGWDQPQHF

abundance: few
d_gene: NA
v_gene: TRBV23-1
j_gene: TRBJ2-7
CDR3nt: TGCGCCAGCAGTCCCCCCTACGGGCAGTTC
CDR3aa: CASSPPYGQF

abundance: NA
d_gene: NA
v_gene: TRBV5-1
j_gene: TRBJ1-1
CDR3nt: TGCGCCAGCAGCTTTTCAGACGGGAGAGACACTGAAGCTTTCTTT
CDR3aa: CASSFSDGRDTEAFF

abundance: NA
d_gene: NA
v_gene: TRBV6-6
j_gene: TRBJ2-1
CDR3nt: TGTGCCAGCAGTTACTTGTACAATGAGCAGTTCTTC
CDR3aa: CASSYLYNEQFF